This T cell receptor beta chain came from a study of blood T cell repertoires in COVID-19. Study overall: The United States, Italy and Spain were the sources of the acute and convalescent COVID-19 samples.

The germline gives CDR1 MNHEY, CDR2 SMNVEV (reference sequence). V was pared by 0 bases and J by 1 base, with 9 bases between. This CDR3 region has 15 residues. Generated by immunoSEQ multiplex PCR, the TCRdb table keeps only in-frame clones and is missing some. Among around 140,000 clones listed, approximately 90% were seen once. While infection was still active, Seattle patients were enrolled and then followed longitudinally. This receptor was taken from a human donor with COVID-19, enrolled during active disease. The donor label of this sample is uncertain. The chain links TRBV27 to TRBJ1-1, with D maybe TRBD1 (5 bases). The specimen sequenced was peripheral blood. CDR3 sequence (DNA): TGTGCCAGCAGTTTATCTGGCAGGGCGAACACTGAAGCTTTCTTT. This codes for CASSLSGRANTEAFF.